This T cell receptor (beta chain) was obtained from a study of T cell responses to AZD1222 COVID-19 vaccine. The CDR3 is 14 residues long. Trimming stripped 3 bases from V and 2 bases from J, with 8 bases between. Germline-derived CDR1 and CDR2 are SGHNT and YENEEA. TCRdb's copy holds only in-frame clones and misses some; the assay was immunoSEQ multiplex PCR. The sample records roughly 130,000 clones, roughly nine tenths being singletons. Points from the study as a whole: Donors, mostly white British, included more females; clonal diversity was possibly underestimated.

As to this clone: Its antigen is unknown.

The chain couples TRBV11-3 to TRBJ1-3; D remains ambiguous. The sample here was peripheral blood, taken on day 0 of AZD1222 vaccination. The receptor's source is an adult in good health. The CDR3 reads CASSLGMAGNTIYF. The CDR3 coding sequence is TGTGCCAGCAGCTTGGGCATGGCTGGAAACACCATATATTTT.